The clone carrying this TCR beta chain was found a few times. Its antigen is unidentified. V was clipped by 3 bases and J by 4 bases, with 20 bases between them. Germline V lookup: CDR1 SGDLS, CDR2 YYNGEE. The CDR3 covers 17 residues. The data stem from a study of beta chain features in type 1 diabetes. Study-level points and caveats: At VDJ recombination sites, type 1 diabetes patients had fewer insertions and more deleted nucleotides. Overrepresentation of cells with high TCR expression could result from cDNA sequencing. TCRB CDR3 length was moderately but significantly reduced in all four CD4+ subsets of Type 1 diabetes patients.

Sequencing targeted expressed TCRB transcripts, as all isolated RNA had been reverse transcribed. The assay was immunoSEQ multiplex PCR, and TCRdb's table has in-frame clones only and misses some. Of about 370,000 clones in the sample, 8.5% to 10% were seen once. The sequence derives from a man aged 25 to 40 with type 1 diabetes. The source material was central memory CD4+ T cells from blood. This sequence joins TRBV9 and TRBJ1-5; possibly TRBD1 for D (5 bases). The CDR3 sequence is CASSAGGEAENNQPQHF. The CDR3 DNA reads TGTGCCAGCAGCGCGGGAGGGGAAGCGGAGAATAATCAGCCCCAGCATTTT. The full variable domain, with the rest looked up from reference TRBV9 and TRBJ1-5, is DSGVTQTPKHLITATGQRVTLRCSPRSGDLSVYWYQQSLDQGLQFLIQYYNGEERAKGNILERFSAQQFPDLHSELNLSSLELGDSALYFCASSAGGEAENNQPQHFGDGTRLSIL.